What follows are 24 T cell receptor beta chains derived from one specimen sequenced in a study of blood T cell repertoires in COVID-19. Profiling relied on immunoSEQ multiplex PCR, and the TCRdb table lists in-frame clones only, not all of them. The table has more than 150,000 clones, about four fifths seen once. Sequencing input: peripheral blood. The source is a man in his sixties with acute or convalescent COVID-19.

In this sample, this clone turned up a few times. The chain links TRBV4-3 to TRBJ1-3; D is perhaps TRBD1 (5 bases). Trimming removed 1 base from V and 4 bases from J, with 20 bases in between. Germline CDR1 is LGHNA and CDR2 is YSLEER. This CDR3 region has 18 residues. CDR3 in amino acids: CASSQAVTGGYKGNTIYF. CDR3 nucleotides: TGCGCCAGCAGCCAAGCAGTAACCGGGGGATATAAAGGAAACACCATATATTTT.

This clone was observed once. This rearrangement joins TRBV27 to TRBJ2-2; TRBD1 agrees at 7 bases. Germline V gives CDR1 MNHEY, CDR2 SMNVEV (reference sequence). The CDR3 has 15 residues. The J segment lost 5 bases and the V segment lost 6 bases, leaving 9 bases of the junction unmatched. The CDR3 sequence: CASRRGQSGTGELFF. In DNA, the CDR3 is TGTGCCAGCAGGAGGGGGCAGAGTGGAACCGGGGAGCTGTTTTTT.

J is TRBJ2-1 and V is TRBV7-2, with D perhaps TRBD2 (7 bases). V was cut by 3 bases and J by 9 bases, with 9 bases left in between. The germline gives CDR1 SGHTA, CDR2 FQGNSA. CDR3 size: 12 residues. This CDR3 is CASSFRGGEQFF. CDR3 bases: TGTGCCAGCAGCTTTAGGGGGGGTGAGCAGTTCTTC.

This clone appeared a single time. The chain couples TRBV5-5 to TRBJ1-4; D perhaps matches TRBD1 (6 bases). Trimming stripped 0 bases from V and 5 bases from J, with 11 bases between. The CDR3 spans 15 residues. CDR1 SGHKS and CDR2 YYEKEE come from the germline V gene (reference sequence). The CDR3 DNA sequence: TGTGCCAGCAGCTTGGGCGGGGGCTTCAATGAAAAACTGTTTTTT. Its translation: CASSLGGGFNEKLFF.

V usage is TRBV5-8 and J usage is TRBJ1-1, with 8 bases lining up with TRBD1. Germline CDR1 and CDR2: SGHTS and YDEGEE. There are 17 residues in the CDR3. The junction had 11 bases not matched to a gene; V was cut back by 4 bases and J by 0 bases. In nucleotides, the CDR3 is TGTGCCAGCAGCAGAGGACAGGGAAAAGGGATGAACACTGAAGCTTTCTTT. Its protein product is CASSRGQGKGMNTEAFF.

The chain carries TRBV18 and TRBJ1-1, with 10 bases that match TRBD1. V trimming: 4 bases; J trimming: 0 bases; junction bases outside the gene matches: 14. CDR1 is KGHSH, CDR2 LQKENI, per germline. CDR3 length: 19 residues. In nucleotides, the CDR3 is TGTGCCAGCTCACTCTCTAGGACAGGGGGTGCGAAGGTGAACACTGAAGCTTTCTTT. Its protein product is CASSLSRTGGAKVNTEAFF.

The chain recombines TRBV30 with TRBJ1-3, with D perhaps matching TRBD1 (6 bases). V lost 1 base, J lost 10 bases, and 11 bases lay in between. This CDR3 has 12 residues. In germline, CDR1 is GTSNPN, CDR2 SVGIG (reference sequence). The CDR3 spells CAWSDRVSTIYF. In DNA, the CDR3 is TGTGCCTGGAGTGACAGGGTTTCTACCATATATTTT. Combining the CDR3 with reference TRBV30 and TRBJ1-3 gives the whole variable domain SQTIHQWPATLVQPVGSPLSLECTVEGTSNPNLYWYRQAAGRGLQLLFYSVGIGQISSEVPQNLSASRPQDRQFILSSKKLLLSDSGFYLCAWSDRVSTIYFGEGSWLTVV.

CDR3 residues: CASSQKEELQQGLLDEQYF. The DNA for the CDR3 is TGTGCCAGCAGCCAAAAGGAGGAGCTCCAACAGGGTCTTTTGGACGAGCAGTACTTC. This chain joins TRBV3-1 (or the pseudogene TRBV3-2) and TRBJ2-7; weak D call: TRBD1 (6 bases). The CDR3 consists of 19 residues. Trimming left V 2 bases short and J 5 bases short, with 28 bases between. Germline CDR1 LGHDT, CDR2 YNNKEL (reference sequence).

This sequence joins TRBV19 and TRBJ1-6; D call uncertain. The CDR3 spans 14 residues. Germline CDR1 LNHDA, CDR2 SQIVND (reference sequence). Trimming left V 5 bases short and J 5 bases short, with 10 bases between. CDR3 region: CASSGLGDNSPLHF. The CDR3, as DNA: TGTGCCAGTAGTGGACTTGGGGATAATTCACCCCTCCACTTT.

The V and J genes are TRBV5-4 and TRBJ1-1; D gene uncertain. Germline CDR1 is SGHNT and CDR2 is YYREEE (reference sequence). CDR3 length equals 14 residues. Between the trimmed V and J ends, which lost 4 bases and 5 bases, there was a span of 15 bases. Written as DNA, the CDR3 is TGTGCCAGCAGCCCGGTAACGCGGGAAACTGAAGCTTTCTTT. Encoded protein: CASSPVTRETEAFF.

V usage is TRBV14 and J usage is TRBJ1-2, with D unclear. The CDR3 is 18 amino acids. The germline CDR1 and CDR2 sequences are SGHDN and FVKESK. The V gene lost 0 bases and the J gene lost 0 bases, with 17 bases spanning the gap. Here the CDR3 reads CASSQDEGLLSPNYGYTF. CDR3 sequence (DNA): TGTGCCAGCAGCCAAGATGAGGGTCTCCTCTCCCCTAACTATGGCTACACCTTC. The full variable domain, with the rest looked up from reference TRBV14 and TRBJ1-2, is EAGVTQFPSHSVIEKGQTVTLRCDPISGHDNLYWYRRVMGKEIKFLLHFVKESKQDESGMPNNRFLAERTGGTYSTLKVQPAELEDSGVYFCASSQDEGLLSPNYGYTFGSGTRLTVV.

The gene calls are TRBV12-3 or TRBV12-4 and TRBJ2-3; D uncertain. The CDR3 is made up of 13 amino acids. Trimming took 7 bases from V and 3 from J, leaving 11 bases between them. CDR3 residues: CASTLHSTDTQYF. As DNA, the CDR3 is TGTGCCAGCACCTTGCACAGTACAGATACGCAGTATTTT.

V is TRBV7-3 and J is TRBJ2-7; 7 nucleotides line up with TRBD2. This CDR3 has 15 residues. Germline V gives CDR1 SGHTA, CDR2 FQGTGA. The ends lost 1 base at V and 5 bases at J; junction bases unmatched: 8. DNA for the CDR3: TGTGCCAGCAGCTTAAACGGCGGGAGAATCAACGAGCAGTACTTC. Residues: CASSLNGGRINEQYF.

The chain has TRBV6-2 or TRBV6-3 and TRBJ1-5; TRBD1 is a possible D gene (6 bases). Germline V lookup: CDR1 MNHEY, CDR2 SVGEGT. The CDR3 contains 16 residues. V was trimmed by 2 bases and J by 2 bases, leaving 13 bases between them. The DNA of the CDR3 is TGTGCCAGCAGTTACGCGAACAGGGCCGGCAATCAGCCCCAGCATTTT. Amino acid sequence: CASSYANRAGNQPQHF.

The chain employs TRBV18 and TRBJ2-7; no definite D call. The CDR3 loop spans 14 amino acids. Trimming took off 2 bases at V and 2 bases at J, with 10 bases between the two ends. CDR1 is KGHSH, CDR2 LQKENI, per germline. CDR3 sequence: CASSPGLGTYEQYF. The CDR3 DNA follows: TGTGCCAGCTCACCAGGGCTTGGAACCTACGAGCAGTACTTC.

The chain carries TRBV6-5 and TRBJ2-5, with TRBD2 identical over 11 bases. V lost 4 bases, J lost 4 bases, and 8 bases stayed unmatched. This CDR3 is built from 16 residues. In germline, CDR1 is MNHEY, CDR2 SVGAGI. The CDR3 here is CASSSLAGGATETQYF. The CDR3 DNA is TGTGCCAGCAGTTCCTTAGCGGGAGGGGCCACAGAGACCCAGTACTTC.

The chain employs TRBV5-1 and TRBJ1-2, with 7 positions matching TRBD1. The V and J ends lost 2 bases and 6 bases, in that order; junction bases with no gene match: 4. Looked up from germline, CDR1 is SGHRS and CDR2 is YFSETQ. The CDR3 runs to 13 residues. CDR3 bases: TGCGCCAGCAGCTTTGGGACAGTGGATGGCTACACCTTC. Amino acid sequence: CASSFGTVDGYTF. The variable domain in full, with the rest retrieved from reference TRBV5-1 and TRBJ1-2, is KAGVTQTPRYLIKTRGQQVTLSCSPISGHRSVSWYQQTPGQGLQFLFEYFSETQRNKGNFPGRFSGRQFSNSRSEMNVSTLELGDSALYLCASSFGTVDGYTFGSGTRLTVV.

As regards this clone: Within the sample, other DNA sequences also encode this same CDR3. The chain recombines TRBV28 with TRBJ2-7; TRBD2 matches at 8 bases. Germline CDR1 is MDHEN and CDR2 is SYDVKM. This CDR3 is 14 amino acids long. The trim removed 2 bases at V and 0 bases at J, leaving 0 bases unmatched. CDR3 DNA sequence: TGTGCCAGCAGTTTAAGCGGGAGCTCCTACGAGCAGTACTTC. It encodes CASSLSGSSYEQYF.

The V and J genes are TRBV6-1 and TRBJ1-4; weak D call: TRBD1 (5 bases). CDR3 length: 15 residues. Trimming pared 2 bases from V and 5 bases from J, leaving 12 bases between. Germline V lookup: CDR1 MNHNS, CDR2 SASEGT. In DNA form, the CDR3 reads TGTGCCAGCAGTGAAACAGGCAGCCCGAATGAAAAACTGTTTTTT. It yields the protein CASSETGSPNEKLFF.

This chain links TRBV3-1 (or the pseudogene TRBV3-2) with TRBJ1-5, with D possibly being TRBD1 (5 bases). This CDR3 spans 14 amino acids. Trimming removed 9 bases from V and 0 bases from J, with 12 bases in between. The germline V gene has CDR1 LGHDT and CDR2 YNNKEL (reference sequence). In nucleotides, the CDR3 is TGTGCCAGTTCGGACACCCTTAGCAATCAGCCCCAGCATTTT. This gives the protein CASSDTLSNQPQHF.

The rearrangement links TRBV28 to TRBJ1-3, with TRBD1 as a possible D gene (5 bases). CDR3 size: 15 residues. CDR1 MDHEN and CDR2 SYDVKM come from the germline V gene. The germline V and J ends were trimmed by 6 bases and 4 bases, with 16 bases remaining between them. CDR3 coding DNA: TGTGCCAGCAGCATCCGGGGGGGGTCGGGAAACACCATATATTTT. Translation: CASSIRGGSGNTIYF.

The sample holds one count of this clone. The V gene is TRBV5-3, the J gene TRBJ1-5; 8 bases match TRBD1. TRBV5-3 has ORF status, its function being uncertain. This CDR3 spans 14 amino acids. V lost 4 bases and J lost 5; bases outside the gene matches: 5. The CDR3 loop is CARSPTGADQPQHF. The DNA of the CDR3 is TGTGCCAGAAGCCCGACAGGGGCAGATCAGCCCCAGCATTTT.

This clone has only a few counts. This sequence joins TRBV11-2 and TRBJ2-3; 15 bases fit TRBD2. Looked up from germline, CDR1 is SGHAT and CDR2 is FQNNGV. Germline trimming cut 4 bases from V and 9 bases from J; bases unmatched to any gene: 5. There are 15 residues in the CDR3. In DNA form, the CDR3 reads TGTGCCAGCAGCTCTGGACTAGCGGGAGGGAACACGCAGTATTTT. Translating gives CASSSGLAGGNTQYF.

The CDR3, as DNA: TGTGCCAGCAGCGTAGATGGGGGGGCTGGGGCCAACGTCCTGACTTTC. The encoded protein is CASSVDGGAGANVLTF. The chain couples TRBV9 to TRBJ2-6; 7 bases line up with TRBD2. V lost 0 bases to trimming and J lost 2 bases; unmatched junction nucleotides: 2. Looked up from germline, CDR1 is SGDLS and CDR2 is YYNGEE. This CDR3 contains 16 residues.